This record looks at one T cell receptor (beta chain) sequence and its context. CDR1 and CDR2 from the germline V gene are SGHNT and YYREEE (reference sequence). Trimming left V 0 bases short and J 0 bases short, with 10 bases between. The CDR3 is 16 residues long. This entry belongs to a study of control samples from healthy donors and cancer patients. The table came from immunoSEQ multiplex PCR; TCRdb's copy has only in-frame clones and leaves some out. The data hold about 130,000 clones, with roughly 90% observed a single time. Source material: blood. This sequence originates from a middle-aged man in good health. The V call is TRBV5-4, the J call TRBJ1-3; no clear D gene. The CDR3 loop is CASSLGPVLSGNTIYF. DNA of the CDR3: TGTGCCAGCAGCTTGGGGCCGGTACTCTCTGGAAACACCATATATTTT.